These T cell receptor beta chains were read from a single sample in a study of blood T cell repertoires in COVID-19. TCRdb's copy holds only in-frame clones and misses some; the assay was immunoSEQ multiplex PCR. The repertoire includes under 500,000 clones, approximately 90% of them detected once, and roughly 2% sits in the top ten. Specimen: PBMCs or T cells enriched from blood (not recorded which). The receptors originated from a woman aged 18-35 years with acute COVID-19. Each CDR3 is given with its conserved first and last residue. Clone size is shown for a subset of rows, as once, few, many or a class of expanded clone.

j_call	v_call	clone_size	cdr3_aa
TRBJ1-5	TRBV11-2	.	CASSPTGVSNQPQHF
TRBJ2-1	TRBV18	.	CASSPLRSSSSSYNEQFF
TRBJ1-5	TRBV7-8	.	CASSPGQVNSNQPQHF
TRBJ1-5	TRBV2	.	CASSGFEDTKKNQPQHF
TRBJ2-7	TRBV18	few	CASSPPGTGGNYEQYF
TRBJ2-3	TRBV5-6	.	CASSWMTLDRGSTDTQYF
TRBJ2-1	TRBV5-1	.	CASSSGYNEQFF
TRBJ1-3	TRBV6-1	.	CASSDRVDTIYF
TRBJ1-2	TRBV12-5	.	CASGLSAENYGYTF
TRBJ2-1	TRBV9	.	CASSSQGGEQFF
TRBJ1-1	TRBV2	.	CASSVDTNTEAFF
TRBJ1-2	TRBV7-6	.	CASSSRDRGNGYTF
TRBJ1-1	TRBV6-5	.	CASITGTEAFF
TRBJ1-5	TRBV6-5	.	CAGGPFRGGDQPQHF
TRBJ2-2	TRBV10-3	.	CATKGQPNTGELFF
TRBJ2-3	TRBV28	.	CASSLPQAATQYF
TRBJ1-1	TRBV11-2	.	CASSGGGLEAFF
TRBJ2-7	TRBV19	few	CASRRQDLASYEQYF
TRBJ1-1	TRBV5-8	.	CASSPGQNTEAFF
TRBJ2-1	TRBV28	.	CASSLGQENEQFF
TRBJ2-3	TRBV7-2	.	CASSFTASGGLLDTQYF
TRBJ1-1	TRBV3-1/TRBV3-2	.	CASSQQGLNTEAFF
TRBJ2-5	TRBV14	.	CASSQGAGETQYF
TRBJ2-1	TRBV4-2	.	CASSQGPGLDNEQFF
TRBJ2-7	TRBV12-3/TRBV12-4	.	CASSYRGGYEQYF
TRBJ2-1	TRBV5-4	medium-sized	CAFYHVAEQFF
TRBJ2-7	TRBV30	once	CAWSEQGEEQYF
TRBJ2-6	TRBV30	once	CAAIPGQGLSGANVLTF
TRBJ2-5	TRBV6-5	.	CASSYGDRVETQYF
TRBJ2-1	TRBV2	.	CASSLNNEQFF
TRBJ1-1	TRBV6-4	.	CASRARGQAFF
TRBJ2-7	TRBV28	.	CASSFGDPRSEQYF
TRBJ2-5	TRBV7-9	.	CASSLVTGKETQYF
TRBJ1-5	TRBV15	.	CATRTGTAPGQPQHF
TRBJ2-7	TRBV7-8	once	CASSPRGSGRYEQYF
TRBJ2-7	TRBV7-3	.	CASSLSPTRGNEQYF
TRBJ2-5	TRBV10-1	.	CASSQDRVRQETQYF
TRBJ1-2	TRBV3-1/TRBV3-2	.	CASSQLAAPNYGYTF
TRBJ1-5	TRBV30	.	CAWSTGQGHQPQHF
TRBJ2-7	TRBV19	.	CASSIQISSYEQYF
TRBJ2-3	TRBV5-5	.	CASSRGQGADTQYF
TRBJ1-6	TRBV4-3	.	CASSLRDRSNSPLHF
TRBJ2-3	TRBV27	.	CASSSPGTGEDTQYF
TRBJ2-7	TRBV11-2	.	CASSLDPAEEQYF
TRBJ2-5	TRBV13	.	CASRRLGQQETQYF
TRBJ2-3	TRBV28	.	CASSRTGVRTDTQYF